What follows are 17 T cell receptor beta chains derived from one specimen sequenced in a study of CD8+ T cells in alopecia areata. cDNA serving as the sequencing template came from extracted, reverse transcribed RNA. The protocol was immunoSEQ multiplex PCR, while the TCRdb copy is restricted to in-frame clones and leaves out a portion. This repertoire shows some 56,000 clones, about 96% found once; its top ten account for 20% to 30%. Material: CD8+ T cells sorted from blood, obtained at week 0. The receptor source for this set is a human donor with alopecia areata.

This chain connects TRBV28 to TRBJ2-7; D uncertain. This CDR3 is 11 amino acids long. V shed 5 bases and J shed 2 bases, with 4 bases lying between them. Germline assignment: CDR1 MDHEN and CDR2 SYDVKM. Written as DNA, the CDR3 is TGTGCCAGCAGTCGGGCCTACGAGCAGTACTTC. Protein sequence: CASSRAYEQYF. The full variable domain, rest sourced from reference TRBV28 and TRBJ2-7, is DVKVTQSSRYLVKRTGEKVFLECVQDMDHENMFWYRQDPGLGLRLIYFSYDVKMKEKGDIPEGYSVSREKKERFSLILESASTNQTSMYLCASSRAYEQYFGPGTRLTVT.

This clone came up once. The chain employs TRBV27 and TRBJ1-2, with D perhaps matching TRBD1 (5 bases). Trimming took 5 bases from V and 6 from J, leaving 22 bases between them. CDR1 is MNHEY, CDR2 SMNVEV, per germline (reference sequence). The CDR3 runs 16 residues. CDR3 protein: CASSPPDKVRVDGYTF. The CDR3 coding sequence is TGTGCCAGCAGTCCACCGGACAAGGTTAGGGTGGATGGCTACACCTTC.

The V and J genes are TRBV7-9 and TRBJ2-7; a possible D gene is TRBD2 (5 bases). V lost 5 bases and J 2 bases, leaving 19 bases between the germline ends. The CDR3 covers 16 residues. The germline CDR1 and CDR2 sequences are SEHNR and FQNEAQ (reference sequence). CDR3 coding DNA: TGTGCCAGCAGCGACCGGCGGGTGGCTGAACCCTACGAGCAGTACTTC. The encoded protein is CASSDRRVAEPYEQYF.

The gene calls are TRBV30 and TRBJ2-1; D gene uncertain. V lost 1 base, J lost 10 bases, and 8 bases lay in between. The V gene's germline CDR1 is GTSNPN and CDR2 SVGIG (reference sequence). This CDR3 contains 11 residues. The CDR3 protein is CAWSEEGEQFF. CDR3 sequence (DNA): TGTGCCTGGAGTGAGGAAGGAGAGCAGTTCTTC.

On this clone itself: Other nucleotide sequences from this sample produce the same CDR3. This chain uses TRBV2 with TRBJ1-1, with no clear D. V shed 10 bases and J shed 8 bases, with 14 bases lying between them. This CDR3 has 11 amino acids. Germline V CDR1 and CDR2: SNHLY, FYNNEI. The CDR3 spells CATPLGTEAFF. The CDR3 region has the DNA TGTGCCACCCCGTTAGGCACCGAAGCTTTCTTT.

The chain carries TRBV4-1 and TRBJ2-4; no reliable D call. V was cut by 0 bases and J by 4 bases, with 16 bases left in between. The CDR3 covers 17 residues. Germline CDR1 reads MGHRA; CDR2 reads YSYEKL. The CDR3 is CASSQETVGQLKNIQYF. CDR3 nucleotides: TGCGCCAGCAGCCAAGAAACGGTCGGGCAGCTAAAAAACATTCAGTACTTC.

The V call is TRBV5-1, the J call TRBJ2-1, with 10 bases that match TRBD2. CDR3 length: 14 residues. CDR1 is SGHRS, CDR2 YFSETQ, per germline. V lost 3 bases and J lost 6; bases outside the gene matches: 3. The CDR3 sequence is CASSSAGGPNEQFF. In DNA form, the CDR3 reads TGCGCCAGCAGCTCAGCGGGGGGGCCCAATGAGCAGTTCTTC. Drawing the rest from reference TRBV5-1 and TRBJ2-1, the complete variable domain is KAGVTQTPRYLIKTRGQQVTLSCSPISGHRSVSWYQQTPGQGLQFLFEYFSETQRNKGNFPGRFSGRQFSNSRSEMNVSTLELGDSALYLCASSSAGGPNEQFFGPGTRLTVL.

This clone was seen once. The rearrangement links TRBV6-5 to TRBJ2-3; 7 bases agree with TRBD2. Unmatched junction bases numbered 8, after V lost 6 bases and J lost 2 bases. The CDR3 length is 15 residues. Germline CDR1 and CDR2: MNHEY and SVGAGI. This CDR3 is CASRSPGLYTDTQYF. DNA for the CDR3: TGTGCCAGCAGGTCCCCGGGACTATACACAGATACGCAGTATTTT.

The CDR3 region is CASSPLAGSTDTQYF. In nucleotides, the CDR3 is TGTGCCAGCAGTCCTCTAGCGGGGAGCACAGATACGCAGTATTTT. The V and J genes are TRBV27 and TRBJ2-3, with TRBD2 matching 9 bases. V trimming: 5 bases; J trimming: 0 bases; junction bases outside the gene matches: 3. The V gene's germline CDR1 is MNHEY and CDR2 SMNVEV (reference sequence). CDR3 length: 15 amino acids.

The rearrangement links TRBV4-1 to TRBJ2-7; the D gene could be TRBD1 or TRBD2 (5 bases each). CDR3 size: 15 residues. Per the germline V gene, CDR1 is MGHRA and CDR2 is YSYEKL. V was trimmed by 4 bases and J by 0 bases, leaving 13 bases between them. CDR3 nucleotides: TGCGCCAGCAGCCCCCGGGACGGCGTCTCCTACGAGCAGTACTTC. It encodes CASSPRDGVSYEQYF.

The CDR3 is CAIYSEYGTEEETQYF. CDR3 bases: TGTGCCATATATTCCGAGTACGGAACAGAAGAAGAGACCCAGTACTTC. The rearrangement joins TRBV2 to TRBJ2-5, with D hard to call. The ends were cut back, 10 bases at V and 3 bases at J, with 24 bases in the middle. The CDR3 has 16 residues. The V gene's germline CDR1 is SNHLY and CDR2 FYNNEI.

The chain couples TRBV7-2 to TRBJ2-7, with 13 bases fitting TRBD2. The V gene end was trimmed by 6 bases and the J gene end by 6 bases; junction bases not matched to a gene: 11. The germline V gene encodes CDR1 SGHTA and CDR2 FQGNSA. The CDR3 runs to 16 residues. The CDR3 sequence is CASRDTSGGALTEQYF. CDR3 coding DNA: TGTGCCAGCAGAGATACTAGCGGGGGGGCCCTAACCGAGCAGTACTTC.

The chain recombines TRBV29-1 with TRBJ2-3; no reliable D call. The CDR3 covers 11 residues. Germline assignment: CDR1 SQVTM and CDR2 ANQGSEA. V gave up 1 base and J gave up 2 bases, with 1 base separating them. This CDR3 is CSVEATDTQYF. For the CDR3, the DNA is TGCAGCGTTGAAGCCACAGATACGCAGTATTTT.

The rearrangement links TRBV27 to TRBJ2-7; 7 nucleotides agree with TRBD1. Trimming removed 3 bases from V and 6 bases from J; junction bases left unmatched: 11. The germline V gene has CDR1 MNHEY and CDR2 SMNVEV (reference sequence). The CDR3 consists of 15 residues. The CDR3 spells CASSLAPTGKSEQYF. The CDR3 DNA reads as TGTGCCAGCAGTTTGGCCCCGACAGGGAAGTCCGAGCAGTACTTC.

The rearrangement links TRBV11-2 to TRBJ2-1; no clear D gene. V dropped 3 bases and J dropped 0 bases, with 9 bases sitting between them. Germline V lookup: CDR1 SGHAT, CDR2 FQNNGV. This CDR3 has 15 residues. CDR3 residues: CASSFALDSYNEQFF. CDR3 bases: TGTGCCAGCAGCTTTGCCCTAGACTCCTACAATGAGCAGTTCTTC. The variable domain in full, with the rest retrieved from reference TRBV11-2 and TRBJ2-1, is EAGVAQSPRYKIIEKRQSVAFWCNPISGHATLYWYQQILGQGPKLLIQFQNNGVVDDSQLPKDRFSAERLKGVDSTLKIQPAKLEDSAVYLCASSFALDSYNEQFFGPGTRLTVL.

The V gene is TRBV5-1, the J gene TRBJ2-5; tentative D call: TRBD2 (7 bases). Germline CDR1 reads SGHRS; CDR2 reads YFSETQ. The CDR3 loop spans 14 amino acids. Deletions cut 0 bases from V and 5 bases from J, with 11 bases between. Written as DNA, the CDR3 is TGCGCCAGCAGCTTGGTGGGGGGGCCGGAGACCCAGTACTTC. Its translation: CASSLVGGPETQYF. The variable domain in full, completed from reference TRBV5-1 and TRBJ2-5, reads KAGVTQTPRYLIKTRGQQVTLSCSPISGHRSVSWYQQTPGQGLQFLFEYFSETQRNKGNFPGRFSGRQFSNSRSEMNVSTLELGDSALYLCASSLVGGPETQYFGPGTRLLVL.

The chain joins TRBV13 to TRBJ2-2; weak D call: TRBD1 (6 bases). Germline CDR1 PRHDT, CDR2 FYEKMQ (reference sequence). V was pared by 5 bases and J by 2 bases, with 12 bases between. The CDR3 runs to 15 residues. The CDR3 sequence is CASSKARGNTGELFF. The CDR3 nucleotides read TGTGCCAGCAGCAAAGCCAGGGGAAACACCGGGGAGCTGTTTTTT.